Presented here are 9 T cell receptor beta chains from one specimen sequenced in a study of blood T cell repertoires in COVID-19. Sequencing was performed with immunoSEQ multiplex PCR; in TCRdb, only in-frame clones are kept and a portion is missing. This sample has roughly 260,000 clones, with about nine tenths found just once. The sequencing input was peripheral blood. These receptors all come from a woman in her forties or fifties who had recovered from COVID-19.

This CDR3 reads CASSFAGISIYEQYF. DNA of the CDR3: TGTGCCAGCAGTTTCGCAGGAATATCTATCTACGAGCAGTACTTC. The V and J genes are TRBV27 and TRBJ2-7; D gene unclear. The ends were cut back, 3 bases at V and 3 bases at J, with 15 bases in the middle. CDR1 and CDR2 (germline): MNHEY, SMNVEV (reference sequence). This CDR3 contains 15 residues.

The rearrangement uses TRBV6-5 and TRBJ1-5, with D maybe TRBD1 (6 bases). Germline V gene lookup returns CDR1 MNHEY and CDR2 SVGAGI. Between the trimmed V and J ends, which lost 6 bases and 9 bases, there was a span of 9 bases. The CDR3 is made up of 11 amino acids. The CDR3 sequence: CASRVTGPQHF. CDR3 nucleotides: TGTGCCAGCAGGGTGACAGGGCCCCAGCATTTT.

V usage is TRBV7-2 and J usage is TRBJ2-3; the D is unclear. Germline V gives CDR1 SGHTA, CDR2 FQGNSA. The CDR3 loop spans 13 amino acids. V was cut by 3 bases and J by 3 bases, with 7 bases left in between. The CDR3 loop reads CASSLSPTDTQYF. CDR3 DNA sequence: TGTGCCAGCAGCTTGAGCCCTACAGATACGCAGTATTTT.

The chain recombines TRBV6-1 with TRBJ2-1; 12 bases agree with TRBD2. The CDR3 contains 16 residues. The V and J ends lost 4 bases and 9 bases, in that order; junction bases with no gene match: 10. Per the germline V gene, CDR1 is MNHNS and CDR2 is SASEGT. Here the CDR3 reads CASSAPTSGRVGEQFF. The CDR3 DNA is TGTGCCAGCAGTGCCCCGACTAGCGGGAGAGTCGGTGAGCAGTTCTTC.

DNA of the CDR3: TGTGCCAGCAGCGTGAGCTCCGGACAGTTCTCCGGAAACACCATATATTTT. This codes for CASSVSSGQFSGNTIYF. The V gene is TRBV9, the J gene TRBJ1-3; possible D gene TRBD1, 6 bases. This CDR3 spans 17 amino acids. Trimming stripped 2 bases from V and 4 bases from J, with 19 bases between. Germline loops: CDR1 SGDLS, CDR2 YYNGEE. Drawing the rest from reference TRBV9 and TRBJ1-3, the complete variable domain is DSGVTQTPKHLITATGQRVTLRCSPRSGDLSVYWYQQSLDQGLQFLIQYYNGEERAKGNILERFSAQQFPDLHSELNLSSLELGDSALYFCASSVSSGQFSGNTIYFGEGSWLTVV.

The CDR3 nucleotides are TGTGCCAGCAGTTTTAGTAGCGATACGCAGTATTTT. It yields the protein CASSFSSDTQYF. The rearrangement uses TRBV11-3 and TRBJ2-3; D ambiguous. The CDR3 has 12 amino acids. Germline lookup yields CDR1 SGHNT and CDR2 YENEEA. Trimming pared 6 bases from V and 6 bases from J, leaving 10 bases between.

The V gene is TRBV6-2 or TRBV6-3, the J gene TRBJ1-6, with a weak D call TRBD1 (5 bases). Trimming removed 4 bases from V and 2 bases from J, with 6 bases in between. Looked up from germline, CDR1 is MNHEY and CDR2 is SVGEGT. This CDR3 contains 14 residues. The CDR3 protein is CASSFRAYNSPLHF. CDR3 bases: TGTGCCAGCAGTTTCAGGGCCTATAATTCACCCCTCCACTTT.

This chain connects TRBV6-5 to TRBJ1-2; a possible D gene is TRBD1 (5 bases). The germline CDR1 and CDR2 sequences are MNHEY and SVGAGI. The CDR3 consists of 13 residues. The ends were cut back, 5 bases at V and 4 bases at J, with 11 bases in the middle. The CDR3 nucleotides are TGTGCCAGCAGTACCAGGGCTTTCTATGGCTACACCTTC. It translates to CASSTRAFYGYTF.

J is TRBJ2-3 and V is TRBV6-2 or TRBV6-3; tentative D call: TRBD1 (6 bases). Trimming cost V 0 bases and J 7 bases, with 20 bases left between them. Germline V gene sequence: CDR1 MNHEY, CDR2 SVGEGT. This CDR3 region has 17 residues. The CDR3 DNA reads TGTGCCAGCAGTTACTCGAATAGCAGGGGCCCACTCTATACGCAGTATTTT. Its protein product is CASSYSNSRGPLYTQYF.